The 28 T cell receptor beta chains below come from one sample, sequenced in a study of Ad26.COV2.S vaccination and SARS-CoV-2 variants. Assay used: immunoSEQ multiplex PCR; TCRdb lists only in-frame clones, some missing. The sample lists nearly 7,000 clones, 84% occurring once. Sequencing used peripheral blood, obtained after recovery from COVID-19. Receptor source: a human donor who had recovered from COVID-19.

CDR3 sequence (DNA): TGTGCCAGCCATGCCATCCGCGGGGGGCAAGAGACCCAGTACTTC. It codes for CASHAIRGGQETQYF. The rearrangement joins TRBV11-2 to TRBJ2-5; 8 bases align to TRBD2. The CDR3 covers 15 residues. The ends lost 8 bases at V and 2 bases at J; junction bases unmatched: 10. CDR1 and CDR2 (germline): SGHAT, FQNNGV.

The rearrangement joins TRBV4-2 to TRBJ1-2; TRBD1 matches at 11 bases. The CDR3 extends over 14 amino acids. With V trimmed by 3 bases and J by 7 bases, 4 bases remained unmatched. Germline lookup yields CDR1 LGHNA and CDR2 YNFKEQ. CDR3 sequence: CASSQDRGLSGYTF. For the CDR3, the DNA is TGTGCCAGCAGCCAGGACAGGGGGCTCTCTGGCTACACCTTC.

This rearrangement joins TRBV19 to TRBJ2-5; 8 positions match TRBD1. The germline V gene encodes CDR1 LNHDA and CDR2 SQIVND (reference sequence). The CDR3 contains 18 residues. The trim removed 5 bases at V and 5 bases at J, leaving 19 bases unmatched. CDR3 sequence reads: CASSRGSGGSPRLETQYF. DNA for the CDR3: TGTGCCAGTAGTCGGGGATCAGGGGGCTCCCCCAGGCTTGAGACCCAGTACTTC.

The chain has TRBV9 and TRBJ1-1; the D is unclear. This CDR3 has 14 amino acids. V was trimmed by 0 bases and J by 4 bases, leaving 10 bases between them. The germline gives CDR1 SGDLS, CDR2 YYNGEE. The CDR3: CASSVGVPGTEAFF. CDR3 DNA sequence: TGTGCCAGCAGCGTAGGTGTTCCCGGCACTGAAGCTTTCTTT.

The chain joins TRBV7-2 to TRBJ1-2, with D unresolved. The CDR3 is 15 residues long. Trimming left V 2 bases short and J 0 bases short, with 10 bases between. CDR1 and CDR2 from the germline V gene are SGHTA and FQGNSA. The CDR3 DNA is TGTGCCAGCAGCTTATGGAGTGAAGCTAACTATGGCTACACCTTC. This codes for CASSLWSEANYGYTF.

The chain joins TRBV4-1 to TRBJ2-2; D is uncertain. This CDR3 contains 14 residues. CDR1 MGHRA and CDR2 YSYEKL come from the germline V gene. Trimming pared 0 bases from V and 6 bases from J, leaving 8 bases between. The CDR3 nucleotides read TGCGCCAGCAGCCAAGATATTAGGTCCGGGGAGCTGTTTTTT. It encodes CASSQDIRSGELFF.

The chain carries TRBV5-1 and TRBJ2-3, with D maybe TRBD1 (7 bases). CDR1 is SGHRS and CDR2 is YFSETQ in the germline V gene. The CDR3 sequence is 15 residues long. Trimming shortened V by 0 bases and J by 4 bases, and 12 bases separated the two germline ends. The CDR3 nucleotides are TGCGCCAGCAGCTTGGAAGCCAGGGGGGCAGATACGCAGTATTTT. Translation gives CASSLEARGADTQYF.

The V gene is TRBV15, the J gene TRBJ2-7; D remains unclear. Germline V gives CDR1 LNHNV, CDR2 YYDKDF (reference sequence). V was pared by 0 bases and J by 6 bases, with 12 bases between. The CDR3 has 14 residues. The CDR3 DNA sequence: TGTGCCACCAGCAGAGACCCCACGGCATCCGAGCAGTACTTC. It specifies CATSRDPTASEQYF.

The CDR3 region is CASSSPSGTSVGEQFF. The CDR3 DNA is TGTGCCAGCAGTTCCCCGTCCGGGACTAGCGTCGGTGAGCAGTTCTTC. The chain employs TRBV6-2 or TRBV6-3 and TRBJ2-1; TRBD2 matches at 10 bases. The germline V gene has CDR1 MNHEY and CDR2 SVGEGT. J gave up 9 bases and V 4 bases, and 12 bases lay outside the gene matches. The CDR3 length is 16 residues.

The count of this clone is one. J is TRBJ2-7 and V is TRBV12-3 or TRBV12-4; TRBD1 or TRBD2 may be the D gene (5 bases each). The CDR3 has 12 amino acids. Trimming shortened V by 5 bases and J by 5 bases, and 10 bases separated the two germline ends. CDR3 in amino acids: CASSRRGDEQYF. The CDR3 DNA sequence: TGTGCCAGCAGTCGTCGAGGGGACGAGCAGTACTTC.

This chain links TRBV30 with TRBJ2-5; TRBD1 might be the D (5 bases). This CDR3 has 12 amino acids. The germline V gene encodes CDR1 GTSNPN and CDR2 SVGIG (reference sequence). Trimming took off 0 bases at V and 4 bases at J, with 6 bases between the two ends. The DNA of the CDR3 is TGTGCCTGGAGTGTTAGGGGAGAGACCCAGTACTTC. This translates into CAWSVRGETQYF.

V and J are TRBV11-3 and TRBJ2-1, with D possibly being TRBD1 (5 bases). The CDR3 is made up of 13 amino acids. The V and J ends lost 5 bases and 2 bases respectively, with 7 bases between them. Germline CDR1 is SGHNT and CDR2 is YENEEA. In DNA form, the CDR3 reads TGTGCCAGCAGCAGGGGTGCCTACAATGAGCAGTTCTTC. It specifies CASSRGAYNEQFF. Together with reference TRBV11-3 and TRBJ2-1, the CDR3 gives the full variable domain: EAGVVQSPRYKIIEKKQPVAFWCNPISGHNTLYWYLQNLGQGPELLIRYENEEAVDDSQLPKDRFSAERLKGVDSTLKIQPAELGDSAVYLCASSRGAYNEQFFGPGTRLTVL.

The chain links TRBV6-1 to TRBJ2-7; 9 bases are a match to TRBD1. This CDR3 is built from 16 residues. Germline V lookup: CDR1 MNHNS, CDR2 SASEGT. Unmatched junction bases numbered 8, after V lost 3 bases and J lost 2 bases. DNA of the CDR3: TGTGCCAGCAGTGAGGCCCTTACAGGGGGCACCTACGAGCAGTACTTC. Encoded protein: CASSEALTGGTYEQYF.

V gene TRBV5-1 combines with J gene TRBJ2-3, with TRBD2 matching over 9 bases. V dropped 3 bases and J dropped 4; count of bases not matched to a gene: 12. Germline V gene lookup returns CDR1 SGHRS and CDR2 YFSETQ. The CDR3 is 17 residues long. This chain's CDR3 is CASSSSLAGGRADTQYF. The CDR3 DNA is TGCGCCAGCAGCTCCTCCCTCGCGGGGGGGCGCGCAGATACGCAGTATTTT. The full variable domain, rest sourced from reference TRBV5-1 and TRBJ2-3, is KAGVTQTPRYLIKTRGQQVTLSCSPISGHRSVSWYQQTPGQGLQFLFEYFSETQRNKGNFPGRFSGRQFSNSRSEMNVSTLELGDSALYLCASSSSLAGGRADTQYFGPGTRLTVL.

This chain uses TRBV18 with TRBJ2-3; D might be TRBD1 or TRBD2, each matching 5 bases. CDR3 length: 15 amino acids. The germline V and J ends were trimmed by 3 bases and 0 bases, with 10 bases remaining between them. Germline CDR1 reads KGHSH; CDR2 reads LQKENI. The CDR3: CASSPWDLSTDTQYF. The CDR3 nucleotides read TGTGCCAGCTCACCGTGGGACCTTAGCACAGATACGCAGTATTTT. The complete variable domain, with remaining parts taken from reference TRBV18 and TRBJ2-3, reads NAGVMQNPRHLVRRRGQEARLRCSPMKGHSHVYWYRQLPEEGLKFMVYLQKENIIDESGMPKERFSAEFPKEGPSILRIQQVVRGDSAAYFCASSPWDLSTDTQYFGPGTRLTVL.

This clone was picked up a small number of times. The chain carries TRBV9 and TRBJ1-3; D gene unclear. Germline V gene lookup returns CDR1 SGDLS and CDR2 YYNGEE. The length of the CDR3 is 13 residues. V was pared by 3 bases and J by 2 bases, with 6 bases between. The CDR3: CASSEPAGNTIYF. Written as DNA, the CDR3 is TGTGCCAGCAGCGAGCCAGCTGGAAACACCATATATTTT.

The chain has TRBV25-1 and TRBJ1-1, with TRBD1 matching 10 bases. V was clipped by 7 bases and J by 10 bases; unmatched bases: 15. CDR3 length: 15 residues. The germline V gene encodes CDR1 MGHDK and CDR2 SYGVNS. The CDR3 nucleotides are TGTGCCAGCATGTCATGGGACAGGGGTTATGGGGGAGCTTTCTTT. This encodes CASMSWDRGYGGAFF.

The chain employs TRBV27 and TRBJ2-5; D is possibly TRBD1 (5 bases). The CDR3 covers 13 residues. From germline, CDR1 is MNHEY and CDR2 SMNVEV (reference sequence). The V and J ends lost 6 bases and 5 bases respectively, with 13 bases between them. Here the CDR3 DNA reads TGTGCCAGCAGCCTAACAGGTTCCGAGACCCAGTACTTC. Translation: CASSLTGSETQYF.

The V and J genes are TRBV6-2 or TRBV6-3 and TRBJ2-2; D might be TRBD2 (6 bases). The V gene's germline CDR1 is MNHEY and CDR2 SVGEGT. V was shortened by 5 bases and J by 8 bases, with 15 bases between the two germline ends. This CDR3 region has 14 residues. The CDR3 DNA reads TGTGCCAGCAGTCCCCTGGGAGGAAGAGGGGAGCTGTTTTTT. Its translation: CASSPLGGRGELFF.

The chain couples TRBV6-6 to TRBJ2-6; TRBD1 matches at 11 bases. The J segment lost 0 bases and the V segment lost 5 bases, leaving 6 bases of the junction unmatched. Germline V gene lookup returns CDR1 MNHNY and CDR2 SVGAGI (reference sequence). The CDR3 loop spans 18 amino acids. The CDR3 is CASSHGQGALSGANVLTF. The DNA of the CDR3 is TGTGCCAGCAGTCACGGACAGGGGGCCCTCTCTGGGGCCAACGTCCTGACTTTC.

The chain carries TRBV5-1 and TRBJ1-2; D ambiguous. The CDR3 length is 15 residues. Per germline, CDR1 SGHRS and CDR2 YFSETQ. The germline V and J ends were trimmed by 0 bases and 2 bases, with 11 bases remaining between them. The CDR3 DNA sequence: TGCGCCAGCAGCTTGGTGTTGGGCCAGAACTATGGCTACACCTTC. This gives the protein CASSLVLGQNYGYTF.

By proportion, this clone is large. The V gene is TRBV6-2 or TRBV6-3, the J gene TRBJ2-7, with D unclear. V lost 6 bases and J lost 1, with 10 bases in between. Germline-derived CDR1 and CDR2 are MNHEY and SVGEGT. This CDR3 spans 13 amino acids. CDR3 region: CASSQTPSYEQYF. The CDR3 bases are TGTGCCAGCAGCCAGACCCCATCCTACGAGCAGTACTTC.

This clone has only one observation. The chain recombines TRBV4-3 with TRBJ2-3; maybe TRBD2 (6 bases). The CDR3 is 16 amino acids. V gave up 0 bases and J gave up 4 bases, with 14 bases separating them. Germline V CDR1 and CDR2: LGHNA, YSLEER. The CDR3 region is CASSQDRWRLADTQYF. For the CDR3, the DNA is TGCGCCAGCAGCCAAGATCGATGGCGACTAGCAGATACGCAGTATTTT.

V usage is TRBV15 and J usage is TRBJ2-7, with D possibly matching TRBD2 (6 bases). There are 15 residues in the CDR3. V lost 8 bases and J lost 6, with 23 bases in between. CDR1 and CDR2 from the germline V gene are LNHNV and YYDKDF (reference sequence). CDR3 DNA sequence: TGTGCCACCTCCTGGGTGTCCGAAGGAGGGGCCGAGCAGTACTTC. This encodes CATSWVSEGGAEQYF.

CDR3 sequence (DNA): TGCAGTGCTAGTGGCGCTCCAGCGCCAGAGACCCAGTACTTC. It translates to CSASGAPAPETQYF. This chain links TRBV20-1 with TRBJ2-5; the D is unclear. Trimming took off 3 bases at V and 4 bases at J, with 15 bases between the two ends. CDR1 is DFQATT and CDR2 is SNEGSKA in the germline V gene (reference sequence). This CDR3 is 14 amino acids long.

Only a few counts were recorded for this clone. The gene calls are TRBV5-4 and TRBJ2-7; 9 nucleotides agree with TRBD1. This CDR3 is built from 15 residues. The ends lost 3 bases at V and 5 bases at J; junction bases unmatched: 9. Germline loops: CDR1 SGHNT, CDR2 YYREEE (reference sequence). CDR3 in DNA: TGTGCCAGCAGCTCTACCGGGACAGGGTCCCACGAGCAGTACTTC. Protein: CASSSTGTGSHEQYF.

This chain connects TRBV5-4 to TRBJ2-7; 8 bases are a match to TRBD2. The length of the CDR3 is 15 residues. Trimming removed 4 bases from V and 6 bases from J; junction bases left unmatched: 12. CDR1 is SGHNT and CDR2 is YYREEE in the germline V gene (reference sequence). CDR3 DNA: TGTGCCAGCAGCCCAACGGGGGGGCTGGTTGGCGAGCAGTACTTC. This translates into CASSPTGGLVGEQYF.

V gene TRBV29-1 combines with J gene TRBJ1-1; D remains ambiguous. V lost 4 bases, J lost 0 bases, and 12 bases lay in between. This CDR3 is 14 amino acids long. The germline CDR1 and CDR2 sequences are SQVTM and ANQGSEA. CDR3 bases: TGCAGCGTTGCAACAGTGCTTATGAACACTGAAGCTTTCTTT. Its translation is CSVATVLMNTEAFF.